What follows are 18 T cell receptor beta chains derived from one specimen sequenced in a study of T-cell memory formation after mild COVID-19. TCRdb reprocessed the 5' RACE reads with MiXCR, giving one entry per CDR3 protein. Of about 150,000 distinct CDR3 sequences listed, less than 25% were seen once; the top ten hold approximately 25%. Specimen: PBMCs or a T cell subset sorted from them (not recorded which). All receptors come from an adult woman who had mild COVID-19 (a few samples of this study predate the infection). Cell type and time point are not known.

This clonotype was counted once. The chain employs TRBV7-6 and TRBJ1-2; D is unresolved. Trimming took 1 base from V and 0 from J, leaving 9 bases between them. Germline V CDR1 and CDR2: SGHVS, FNYEAQ. CDR3 length: 15 residues. CDR3 nucleotides: TGTGCCAGCAGCTTAGTTCAGGAGTCTAACTATGGCTACACCTTC. This gives the protein CASSLVQESNYGYTF.

The CDR3 is CATGRAETQYF. As DNA, the CDR3 is TGTGCCACCGGCAGGGCAGAGACCCAGTACTTC. The rearrangement uses TRBV24-1 and TRBJ2-5, with D possibly matching TRBD1 (5 bases). The length of the CDR3 is 11 residues. V shed 9 bases and J shed 4 bases, with 8 bases lying between them. The germline gives CDR1 KGHDR, CDR2 SFDVKD.

There are a few counts of this clonotype. The rearrangement links TRBV7-9 to TRBJ1-1; TRBD1 matches at 12 bases. The ends lost 5 bases at V and 6 bases at J; junction bases unmatched: 13. This CDR3 is 17 amino acids long. Germline loops: CDR1 SEHNR, CDR2 FQNEAQ (reference sequence). CDR3 loop: CASSLEVGQGADPEAFF. The CDR3 DNA reads TGTGCCAGCAGCCTTGAAGTGGGACAGGGGGCGGACCCTGAAGCTTTCTTT.

The chain has TRBV7-9 and TRBJ2-3; no reliable D call. In germline, CDR1 is SEHNR, CDR2 FQNEAQ (reference sequence). The V and J ends lost 5 bases and 2 bases respectively, with 14 bases between them. This CDR3 is 15 amino acids long. Written as DNA, the CDR3 is TGTGCCAGCAGCCCTTGGTCGGCCTACACAGATACGCAGTATTTT. It yields the protein CASSPWSAYTDTQYF.

The V gene is TRBV12-5, the J gene TRBJ1-1, with TRBD1 as a possible D gene (5 bases). Germline loops: CDR1 LGHNT, CDR2 FRNRAP. The CDR3 length is 12 residues. Deletions cut 6 bases from V and 8 bases from J, with 13 bases between. CDR3 loop: CASGYGTSEAFF. CDR3 sequence (DNA): TGTGCTAGTGGCTACGGGACTTCCGAAGCTTTCTTT.

The chain couples TRBV30 to TRBJ2-1; possibly TRBD1 for D (5 bases). The germline gives CDR1 GTSNPN, CDR2 SVGIG (reference sequence). The CDR3 covers 12 residues. Between the trimmed V and J ends, which lost 5 bases and 9 bases, there was a span of 14 bases. The CDR3 coding sequence is TGTGCCTGGCACGTAGGGGTCGGTGAGCAGTTCTTC. Translating it yields CAWHVGVGEQFF.

The table lists this clonotype with a few counts. This chain joins TRBV12-3 or TRBV12-4 and TRBJ1-2, with 10 bases that match TRBD1. After removal of 5 bases from V and 4 bases from J, the junction contained 4 bases not matched to a gene. The CDR3 loop spans 14 amino acids. CDR3 region: CASSPDRGTYGYTF. CDR3 DNA sequence: TGTGCCAGCAGTCCGGACAGGGGGACCTATGGCTACACCTTC.

The sample holds a few counts of this clonotype. This chain joins TRBV7-2 and TRBJ2-5; D may be TRBD2 (6 bases). Germline V lookup: CDR1 SGHTA, CDR2 FQGNSA. The CDR3 loop spans 16 amino acids. Trimming took 2 bases from V and 4 from J, leaving 17 bases between them. The CDR3 DNA reads TGTGCCAGCAGCTTAAACTTGAGGAGGGCCATAGAGACCCAGTACTTC. Translating it yields CASSLNLRRAIETQYF.

The chain has TRBV5-1 and TRBJ2-7; tentatively, D is TRBD1 (6 bases). Trimming removed 3 bases from V and 1 base from J, with 14 bases in between. The germline V gene has CDR1 SGHRS and CDR2 YFSETQ. This CDR3 is 15 amino acids long. The CDR3 region has the DNA TGCGCCAGCAGCTACCGAACAGGGCCTTCCTACGAGCAGTACTTC. It yields the protein CASSYRTGPSYEQYF.

The chain has TRBV7-3 and TRBJ2-3; D is ambiguous. The CDR3 consists of 13 residues. V lost 1 base and J lost 5, with 7 bases in between. Germline-derived CDR1 and CDR2 are SGHTA and FQGTGA. This CDR3 is CASSLKPQDTQYF. In DNA, the CDR3 is TGTGCCAGCAGCTTAAAACCGCAAGATACGCAGTATTTT.

The chain joins TRBV4-1 to TRBJ1-5, with 10 positions matching TRBD1. CDR3 length: 15 residues. The J segment lost 6 bases and the V segment lost 3 bases, leaving 5 bases of the junction unmatched. Germline loops: CDR1 MGHRA, CDR2 YSYEKL. The CDR3 reads CASSQQGQGSQPQHF. CDR3 in DNA: TGCGCCAGCAGCCAGCAGGGACAGGGGTCTCAGCCCCAGCATTTT.

V usage is TRBV5-1 and J usage is TRBJ1-5; 8 nucleotides match TRBD1. This CDR3 comprises 13 residues. The trim removed 6 bases at V and 10 bases at J, leaving 9 bases unmatched. From germline, CDR1 is SGHRS and CDR2 YFSETQ. Here the CDR3 reads CASKAGQGQPQHF. CDR3 in DNA: TGCGCCAGCAAAGCCGGACAGGGTCAACCCCAGCATTTT.

This clonotype has just a few counts. V gene TRBV4-2 combines with J gene TRBJ1-1; the D is unclear. Germline V gene lookup returns CDR1 LGHNA and CDR2 YNFKEQ. V dropped 0 bases and J dropped 0 bases, with 8 bases sitting between them. The CDR3 has 15 residues. The CDR3 DNA reads TGTGCCAGCAGCCAAGACGGCAGCCTGAACACTGAAGCTTTCTTT. Protein: CASSQDGSLNTEAFF.

The chain is built from TRBV7-9 and TRBJ2-1; D not certain. This CDR3 spans 16 amino acids. Germline values: CDR1 SEHNR, CDR2 FQNEAQ (reference sequence). V shed 0 bases and J shed 0 bases, with 9 bases lying between them. CDR3 amino acids: CASSLAYGVSYNEQFF. The DNA for the CDR3 is TGTGCCAGCAGCTTAGCTTATGGGGTCTCCTACAATGAGCAGTTCTTC. The complete variable domain, with remaining parts taken from reference TRBV7-9 and TRBJ2-1, reads DTGVSQNPRHKITKRGQNVTFRCDPISEHNRLYWYRQTLGQGPEFLTYFQNEAQLEKSRLLSDRFSAERPKGSFSTLEIQRTEQGDSAMYLCASSLAYGVSYNEQFFGPGTRLTVL.

The chain recombines TRBV12-3 or TRBV12-4 with TRBJ2-7; D is undetermined. Trimming took 2 bases from V and 2 from J, leaving 7 bases between them. The CDR3 sequence is 13 residues long. CDR3 in DNA: TGTGCCAGCAGTTTAACTACACCCTACGAGCAGTACTTC. This translates into CASSLTTPYEQYF.

This chain connects TRBV5-1 to TRBJ2-3, with D unclear. V gave up 0 bases and J gave up 1 base, with 12 bases separating them. Germline V lookup: CDR1 SGHRS, CDR2 YFSETQ. The CDR3 consists of 16 residues. The CDR3 spells CASSLDWGAGTDTQYF. The CDR3 DNA sequence: TGCGCCAGCAGCTTGGATTGGGGTGCGGGCACAGATACGCAGTATTTT.

This clonotype was observed a handful of times. The genes are TRBV20-1 and TRBJ2-2; D gene unclear. CDR1 and CDR2 from the germline V gene are DFQATT and SNEGSKA (reference sequence). The CDR3 loop spans 13 amino acids. V dropped 4 bases and J dropped 6 bases, with 12 bases sitting between them. The CDR3 DNA follows: TGCAGTGCTATCCACTCTGAGCCCGGGGAGCTGTTTTTT. It encodes CSAIHSEPGELFF.

The chain couples TRBV29-1 to TRBJ2-7; D is unresolved. In germline, CDR1 is SQVTM, CDR2 ANQGSEA. V shed 7 bases and J shed 3 bases, with 4 bases lying between them. There are 9 residues in the CDR3. The CDR3 spells CSARYEQYF. The CDR3 nucleotides read TGCAGCGCCCGCTACGAGCAGTACTTC.